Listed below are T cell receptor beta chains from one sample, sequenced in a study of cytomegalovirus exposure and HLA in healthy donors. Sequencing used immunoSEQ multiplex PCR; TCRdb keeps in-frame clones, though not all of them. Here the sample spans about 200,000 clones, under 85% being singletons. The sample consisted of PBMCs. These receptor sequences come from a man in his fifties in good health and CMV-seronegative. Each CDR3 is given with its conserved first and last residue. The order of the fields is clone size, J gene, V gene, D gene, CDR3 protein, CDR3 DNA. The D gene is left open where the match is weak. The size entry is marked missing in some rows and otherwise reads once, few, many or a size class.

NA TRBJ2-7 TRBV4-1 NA CASSLLRENEQYF TGCGCCAGCAGCCTCCTAAGGGAGAACGAGCAGTACTTC
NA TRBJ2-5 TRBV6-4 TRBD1 CASSDWGTAKLQETQYF TGTGCCAGCAGTGACTGGGGGACAGCTAAGTTACAAGAGACCCAGTACTTC
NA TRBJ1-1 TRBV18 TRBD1 CASSRTTGTGAEAFF TGTGCCAGCTCACGAACGACAGGGACCGGGGCTGAAGCTTTCTTT
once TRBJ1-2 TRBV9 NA CASSVGSLHGSYTF TGTGCCAGCAGCGTCGGGTCACTCCACGGATCTTACACCTTC
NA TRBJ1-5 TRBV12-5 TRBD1 CASGLGTGGSSNQPQHF TGTGCTAGTGGTTTGGGGACAGGGGGAAGTAGCAATCAGCCCCAGCATTTT
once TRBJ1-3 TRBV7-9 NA CASGHRADGNTIYF TGTGCCAGCGGACACAGGGCAGATGGAAACACCATATATTTT
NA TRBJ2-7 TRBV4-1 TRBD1 CASSHPGQGYEQYF TGCGCCAGCAGCCATCCGGGACAGGGCTACGAGCAGTACTTC
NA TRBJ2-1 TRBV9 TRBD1 CASSVEGTGGSSYNEQFF TGTGCCAGCAGCGTAGAAGGGACAGGGGGAAGCTCCTACAATGAGCAGTTCTTC
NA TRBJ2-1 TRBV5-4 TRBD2 CASSQGTNSNEQFF TGTGCCAGCAGCCAAGGGACTAATAGCAATGAGCAGTTCTTC
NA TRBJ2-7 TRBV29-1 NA CSALETVPHATYEQYF TGCAGCGCCCTAGAGACCGTGCCCCATGCAACTTACGAGCAGTACTTC
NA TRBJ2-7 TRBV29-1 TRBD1 CSVTPPTGGHEQYF TGCAGCGTGACCCCCCCGACAGGGGGGCACGAGCAGTACTTC
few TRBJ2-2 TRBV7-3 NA CASSSYQGNTGELFF TGTGCCAGCAGCTCGTATCAGGGGAACACCGGGGAGCTGTTTTTT
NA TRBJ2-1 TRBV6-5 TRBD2 CASRKGLAGVYEQFF TGTGCCAGCAGAAAGGGACTAGCGGGAGTTTATGAGCAGTTCTTC
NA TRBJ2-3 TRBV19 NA CASSKTHPGTQYF TGTGCCAGTAGTAAGACCCACCCCGGGACGCAGTATTTT
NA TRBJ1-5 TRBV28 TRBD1 CASRWTGGSNQPQHF TGTGCCAGCAGATGGACAGGGGGAAGCAATCAGCCCCAGCATTTT
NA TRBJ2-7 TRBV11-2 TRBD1 CASSAQGPRTYEQYF TGTGCCAGCAGCGCACAGGGGCCGAGGACCTACGAGCAGTACTTC
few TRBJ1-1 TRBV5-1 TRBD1 CASSSLGTEFKNTEAFF TGCGCCAGCAGCTCCTTAGGGACAGAATTTAAGAACACTGAAGCTTTCTTT
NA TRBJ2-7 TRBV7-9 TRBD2 CASSFTSGLSYEQYF TGTGCCAGCAGTTTCACTAGCGGGTTATCCTACGAGCAGTACTTC
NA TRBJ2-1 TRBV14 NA CASSQPGGLTPYNEQFF TGTGCCAGCAGCCAACCAGGGGGACTGACTCCCTACAATGAGCAGTTCTTC
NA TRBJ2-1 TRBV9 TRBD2 CASSTLAGGPGSYNEQFF TGTGCCAGCAGCACACTAGCGGGAGGGCCGGGCTCCTACAATGAGCAGTTCTTC
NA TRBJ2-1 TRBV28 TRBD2 CASSLSFRTSGHNEQFF TGTGCCAGCAGTTTAAGTTTCAGGACTAGCGGACACAATGAGCAGTTCTTC
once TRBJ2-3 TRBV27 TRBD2 CASSLWASGSTDTQYF TGTGCCAGCAGTTTATGGGCTAGCGGAAGCACAGATACGCAGTATTTT
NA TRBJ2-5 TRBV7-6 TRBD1 CASSSRGRGETQYF TGTGCCAGCAGCTCTAGGGGGCGCGGGGAGACCCAGTACTTC
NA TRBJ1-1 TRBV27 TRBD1 CASSWLQGHTEAFF TGTGCCAGCAGTTGGCTACAGGGGCACACTGAAGCTTTCTTT
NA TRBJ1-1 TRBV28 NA CASSSLEWGVMNTEAFF TGTGCCAGCAGTTCCCTCGAATGGGGGGTCATGAACACTGAAGCTTTCTTT
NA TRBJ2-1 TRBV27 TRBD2 CASSLELAGSYEQFF TGTGCCAGCAGTTTAGAACTAGCGGGAAGCTATGAGCAGTTCTTC
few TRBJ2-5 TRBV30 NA CAWSIGGQETQYF TGTGCCTGGAGCATCGGTGGCCAAGAGACCCAGTACTTC
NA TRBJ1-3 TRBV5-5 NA CASSQGSSSGNTIYF TGTGCCAGCAGCCAAGGGAGCAGCTCTGGAAACACCATATATTTT
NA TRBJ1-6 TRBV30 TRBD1 CAWSIVRGRSSPLHF TGTGCCTGGAGTATTGTCAGGGGGAGAAGTTCACCCCTCCACTTT
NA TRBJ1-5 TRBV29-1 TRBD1 CSVEGGTGGQPQHF TGCAGCGTTGAAGGGGGGACAGGGGGACAGCCCCAGCATTTT
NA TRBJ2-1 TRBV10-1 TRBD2 CASSASRLAGYNEQFF TGCGCCAGCAGCGCCTCGAGGCTAGCGGGATACAATGAGCAGTTCTTC
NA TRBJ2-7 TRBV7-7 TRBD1 CASSLGTEASYEQYF TGTGCTAGCAGCTTAGGGACAGAAGCCTCCTACGAGCAGTACTTC
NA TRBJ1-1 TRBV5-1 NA CASSLAGLGQGTEAFF TGCGCCAGCAGCTTGGCCGGTCTGGGGCAAGGCACTGAAGCTTTCTTT
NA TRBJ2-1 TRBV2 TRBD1 CASRTGTGDFNEQFF TGTGCCAGCAGAACCGGGACAGGGGATTTCAATGAGCAGTTCTTC
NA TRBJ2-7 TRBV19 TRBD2 CASSQGTSGRYEQYF TGTGCCAGTAGTCAAGGGACTAGCGGCCGCTACGAGCAGTACTTC
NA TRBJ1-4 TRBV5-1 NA CASSVGTGSNEKLFF TGCGCCAGCAGCGTCGGGACTGGAAGCAATGAAAAACTGTTTTTT
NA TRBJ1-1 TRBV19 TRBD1 CASSVTGGGYTEAFF TGTGCCAGTAGCGTGACAGGGGGCGGGTATACTGAAGCTTTCTTT
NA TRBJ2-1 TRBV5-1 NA CASSLALGPNEQFF TGCGCCAGCAGCTTGGCCCTTGGGCCCAATGAGCAGTTCTTC
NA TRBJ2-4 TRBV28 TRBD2 CASSGSGGAKNIQYF TGTGCCAGCAGCGGTAGCGGGGGAGCCAAAAACATTCAGTACTTC
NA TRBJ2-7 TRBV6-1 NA CASSGRDTRSYEQYF TGTGCCAGCAGTGGTAGGGACACTCGCTCCTACGAGCAGTACTTC